This TCR beta chain was recovered during a study of blood T cell repertoires in COVID-19. At the level of the study: T cells, B-cell-depleted T cells, or PBMCs supplied cDNA or gDNA.

The CDR3 is 15 residues long. Germline V gives CDR1 SGHVS, CDR2 FNYEAQ. V lost 1 base, J lost 1 base, and 10 bases lay in between. How the authors handled the data: Nucleated cell number was recorded as an estimate derived from reference gene primer amplification. The table came from immunoSEQ multiplex PCR; TCRdb's copy has only in-frame clones and leaves some out. V and J calls and clone size follow that table, whereas D and trimming were derived from the DNA. The sample carries approximately 140,000 clones, 88% recorded once. The specimen was peripheral blood. The chain couples TRBV7-6 to TRBJ1-1; D may be TRBD1 (5 bases). This TCR was sampled from a man aged 55 to 70 with active or convalescent COVID-19. CDR3 protein: CASSLGTGTNTEAFF. The CDR3, as DNA: TGTGCCAGCAGCTTAGGTACAGGAACGAACACTGAAGCTTTCTTT.